These 28 T cell receptor beta chains came from one sample sequenced in a study of blood T cell repertoires in COVID-19. Libraries were prepared by immunoSEQ multiplex PCR; TCRdb keeps only in-frame clonotypes and omits some of them. The profile covers 70,000 to 100,000 clones, with 70% to 90% appearing a single time and roughly 2.5% taken by the ten largest. The material sequenced was peripheral blood. All receptors come from a man aged 45-65 years with COVID-19, enrolled during active disease.

A few counts support this clone. This sequence joins TRBV11-2 and TRBJ2-5, with TRBD1 matching 7 bases. The germline V gene encodes CDR1 SGHAT and CDR2 FQNNGV. This CDR3 spans 14 amino acids. V was clipped by 5 bases and J by 5 bases; unmatched bases: 8. In DNA, the CDR3 is TGTGCCAGCAGCATGATACAGGGGTGGGAGACCCAGTACTTC. Translation: CASSMIQGWETQYF.

The CDR3 region is CASSLESRGPQHF. The DNA of the CDR3 is TGCGCCAGCAGCTTGGAGTCCCGAGGGCCCCAGCATTTT. V and J are TRBV5-1 and TRBJ1-5; no definite D call. The V end lost 0 bases, the J end lost 9 bases, and 10 bases lay between the germline ends. The CDR3 spans 13 residues. The germline V gene has CDR1 SGHRS and CDR2 YFSETQ.

The chain links TRBV7-2 to TRBJ1-6, with D maybe TRBD1 (6 bases). CDR3 length: 14 amino acids. Trimming took 2 bases from V and 6 from J, leaving 8 bases between them. Germline CDR1 is SGHTA and CDR2 is FQGNSA. CDR3 DNA: TGTGCCAGCAGCTTATTACAGGGTAATTCACCCCTCCACTTT. The encoded protein is CASSLLQGNSPLHF.

The CDR3 DNA follows: TGCGCCAGCAGCTTGGGGGGAGTTAATTCACCCCTCCACTTT. Translated, it gives CASSLGGVNSPLHF. This chain joins TRBV5-1 and TRBJ1-6; D unclear. Germline CDR1 reads SGHRS; CDR2 reads YFSETQ. This CDR3 comprises 14 residues. V was pared by 0 bases and J by 6 bases, with 7 bases between.

The gene calls are TRBV6-2 or TRBV6-3 and TRBJ1-2; 7 bases agree with TRBD1. V lost 5 bases, J lost 4 bases, and 13 bases stayed unmatched. CDR1 is MNHEY and CDR2 is SVGEGT in the germline V gene. This CDR3 region has 16 residues. CDR3 bases: TGTGCCAGCAGTACCCATCGGACAGGCTCCTCCTATGGCTACACCTTC. Its protein product is CASSTHRTGSSYGYTF.

The V call is TRBV5-1, the J call TRBJ2-1, with 9 bases lining up with TRBD2. J lost 5 bases, V lost 2 bases, and 5 bases had no gene match. The germline CDR1 and CDR2 sequences are SGHRS and YFSETQ. This CDR3 comprises 15 residues. CDR3 coding DNA: TGCGCCAGCAGCTTTACTGGACTAGCGAACAATGAGCAGTTCTTC. It specifies CASSFTGLANNEQFF.

The chain employs TRBV9 and TRBJ1-1; 7 positions agree with TRBD1. The V gene's germline CDR1 is SGDLS and CDR2 YYNGEE. Trimming removed 0 bases from V and 1 base from J; junction bases left unmatched: 3. The CDR3 runs 15 residues. The CDR3 spells CASSVGTGWNTEAFF. CDR3 coding DNA: TGTGCCAGCAGCGTAGGGACAGGATGGAACACTGAAGCTTTCTTT. Looking up the rest from reference TRBV9 and TRBJ1-1 gives the full variable domain: DSGVTQTPKHLITATGQRVTLRCSPRSGDLSVYWYQQSLDQGLQFLIQYYNGEERAKGNILERFSAQQFPDLHSELNLSSLELGDSALYFCASSVGTGWNTEAFFGQGTRLTVV.

The rearrangement links TRBV4-2 to TRBJ1-5, with D unclear. V shed 2 bases and J shed 6 bases, with 11 bases lying between them. Per the germline V gene, CDR1 is LGHNA and CDR2 is YNFKEQ. The CDR3 is 14 amino acids. The CDR3 loop is CASSQSGAGQPQHF. As DNA, the CDR3 is TGTGCCAGCAGCCAATCGGGAGCTGGTCAGCCCCAGCATTTT.

The J gene is TRBJ2-2, the V gene TRBV24-1; 8 bases map to TRBD1. Trimming took 4 bases from V and 7 from J; bases not matched to a gene: 7. The CDR3 has 15 amino acids. Germline assignment: CDR1 KGHDR and CDR2 SFDVKD. The CDR3 DNA follows: TGTGCCACCAGTGACCCCAGGGGGCGTAACGGGGAGCTGTTTTTT. Translation: CATSDPRGRNGELFF.

The V call is TRBV30, the J call TRBJ2-7; 16 nucleotides match TRBD2. CDR1 and CDR2 (germline): GTSNPN, SVGIG (reference sequence). J lost 13 bases, V lost 0 bases, and 9 bases had no gene match. This CDR3 comprises 15 residues. This CDR3 is CAWSVRGLAGGRRYF. The CDR3 nucleotides are TGTGCCTGGAGTGTACGGGGACTAGCGGGGGGGCGTCGATACTTC.

This chain links TRBV19 with TRBJ1-1; 9 nucleotides line up with TRBD1. Germline V gives CDR1 LNHDA, CDR2 SQIVND (reference sequence). The CDR3 has 13 residues. The J segment lost 4 bases and the V segment lost 7 bases, leaving 4 bases of the junction unmatched. CDR3 nucleotide sequence: TGTGCCAGTACCACAGGGGGCTTCACTGAAGCTTTCTTT. Its translation is CASTTGGFTEAFF.

This sequence joins TRBV12-2 and TRBJ2-2; no check of the table's D call, TRBD2, against the DNA was made. TRBV12-2 has pseudogene status. This CDR3 has 15 amino acids. CDR3 in DNA: TGTGCAAGTCGCTTAGGCGGCGATGTCACCGGGGAGCTGTTTTTT. It yields the protein CASRLGGDVTGELFF.

This chain connects TRBV5-1 to TRBJ2-6, with 9 nucleotides matching TRBD1. The CDR3 extends over 19 amino acids. Germline values: CDR1 SGHRS, CDR2 YFSETQ. J gave up 3 bases and V 4 bases, and 14 bases lay outside the gene matches. The chain's CDR3 is CASSPSGTGILRGANVLTF. CDR3 DNA sequence: TGCGCCAGCAGCCCAAGCGGGACAGGGATCTTACGTGGGGCCAACGTCCTGACTTTC.

This chain links TRBV6-5 with TRBJ2-3; 7 nucleotides match TRBD1. CDR3 length equals 15 residues. The V gene end was trimmed by 5 bases and the J gene end by 0 bases; junction bases not matched to a gene: 5. Germline loops: CDR1 MNHEY, CDR2 SVGAGI. The CDR3 bases are TGTGCCAGCAGTCATACAGGGGACAGCACAGATACGCAGTATTTT. It specifies CASSHTGDSTDTQYF.

The rearrangement links TRBV7-2 to TRBJ1-6, with 8 positions matching TRBD1. From germline, CDR1 is SGHTA and CDR2 FQGNSA. The CDR3 sequence is 15 residues long. After removal of 5 bases from V and 2 bases from J, the junction contained 2 bases not matched to a gene. CDR3: CASSTGQAYNSPLHF. The DNA for the CDR3 is TGTGCCAGCAGCACGGGACAGGCCTATAATTCACCCCTCCACTTT.

The chain joins TRBV6-5 to TRBJ1-3; TRBD1 is a possible D gene (6 bases). In germline, CDR1 is MNHEY, CDR2 SVGAGI. Trimming shortened V by 5 bases and J by 4 bases, and 9 bases separated the two germline ends. This CDR3 is built from 13 residues. The CDR3 loop is CASSPGVGNTIYF. The CDR3 DNA reads as TGTGCCAGCAGTCCAGGGGTAGGAAACACCATATATTTT.

V usage is TRBV11-2 and J usage is TRBJ2-7, with 7 bases matching TRBD1. Germline trimming cut 3 bases from V and 7 bases from J; bases unmatched to any gene: 3. This CDR3 comprises 12 residues. The germline V gene encodes CDR1 SGHAT and CDR2 FQNNGV. The CDR3 DNA reads as TGTGCCAGCAGCTTTGCAGGGGGAGAGCAGTACTTC. It is translated as CASSFAGGEQYF.

This clone was detected once. V is TRBV30 and J is TRBJ2-7; 8 nucleotides line up with TRBD2. CDR1 GTSNPN and CDR2 SVGIG come from the germline V gene (reference sequence). Trimming cost V 4 bases and J 2 bases; bases outside gene matches: 4. This CDR3 has 13 amino acids. Written as DNA, the CDR3 is TGTGCCTGGACCAGCGGGAGTACCTACGAGCAGTACTTC. Protein: CAWTSGSTYEQYF.

This clone showed up just once. The chain carries TRBV19 and TRBJ1-1, with a possible D match to TRBD1 (5 bases). Trimming removed 2 bases from V and 4 bases from J, with 8 bases in between. Germline V gene data show CDR1 as LNHDA and CDR2 as SQIVND (reference sequence). The CDR3 covers 13 residues. CDR3 sequence: CASSIRGGTEAFF. DNA for the CDR3: TGTGCCAGTAGTATACGGGGGGGCACTGAAGCTTTCTTT.

This rearrangement joins TRBV9 to TRBJ1-2, with TRBD1 as a possible D gene (6 bases). The CDR3 covers 13 residues. V lost 4 bases to trimming and J lost 8 bases, with 15 bases between them. Looked up from germline, CDR1 is SGDLS and CDR2 is YYNGEE. CDR3 sequence (DNA): TGTGCCAGCAGCCCTAGAGAGGGGGAAGGCTACACCTTC. This gives the protein CASSPREGEGYTF.

V usage is TRBV7-9 and J usage is TRBJ1-1, with 7 bases matching TRBD1. The CDR3 sequence is 14 residues long. The trim removed 6 bases at V and 2 bases at J, leaving 6 bases unmatched. Germline CDR1 is SEHNR and CDR2 is FQNEAQ (reference sequence). CDR3 sequence reads: CASSHTGVNTEAFF. DNA for the CDR3: TGTGCCAGCAGTCACACAGGGGTCAACACTGAAGCTTTCTTT.

J is TRBJ1-1 and V is TRBV7-2, with 8 bases matching TRBD1. The CDR3 has 13 residues. V was pared by 2 bases and J by 4 bases, with 0 bases of the junction left unmatched. The germline CDR1 and CDR2 sequences are SGHTA and FQGNSA. CDR3 residues: CASSLTGGTEAFF. The CDR3 region has the DNA TGTGCCAGCAGCTTAACAGGGGGCACTGAAGCTTTCTTT.

J is TRBJ2-7 and V is TRBV7-2; TRBD1 might be the D (6 bases). Germline V gene sequence: CDR1 SGHTA, CDR2 FQGNSA. This CDR3 has 13 residues. Trimming removed 5 bases from V and 3 bases from J, with 11 bases in between. As DNA, the CDR3 is TGTGCCAGCAGCCAACTACAGGGCTACGAGCAGTACTTC. As protein: CASSQLQGYEQYF.

This rearrangement joins TRBV7-9 to TRBJ2-5; 8 nucleotides match TRBD1. V trimming: 2 bases; J trimming: 5 bases; junction bases outside the gene matches: 10. CDR3 size: 16 residues. The germline V gene encodes CDR1 SEHNR and CDR2 FQNEAQ (reference sequence). In DNA form, the CDR3 reads TGTGCCAGCAGCTTAATGACAGGGGCCCTCCAGGAGACCCAGTACTTC. It specifies CASSLMTGALQETQYF.

V is TRBV5-5 and J is TRBJ2-1; D is unresolved. The ends were cut back, 4 bases at V and 0 bases at J, with 11 bases in the middle. This CDR3 spans 15 amino acids. CDR1 is SGHKS, CDR2 YYEKEE, per germline (reference sequence). CDR3 residues: CASSLSERSYNEQFF. The CDR3 DNA reads as TGTGCCAGCAGCCTCAGTGAACGCTCCTACAATGAGCAGTTCTTC.

This sequence joins TRBV7-9 and TRBJ1-2; TRBD1 might be the D (6 bases). This CDR3 region has 11 residues. From germline, CDR1 is SEHNR and CDR2 FQNEAQ (reference sequence). The germline V and J ends were trimmed by 5 bases and 8 bases, with 9 bases remaining between them. The CDR3 spells CASSNRDGYTF. DNA for the CDR3: TGTGCCAGCAGCAACAGGGACGGCTACACCTTC. Together with reference TRBV7-9 and TRBJ1-2, the CDR3 gives the full variable domain: DTGVSQNPRHKITKRGQNVTFRCDPISEHNRLYWYRQTLGQGPEFLTYFQNEAQLEKSRLLSDRFSAERPKGSFSTLEIQRTEQGDSAMYLCASSNRDGYTFGSGTRLTVV.

This chain links TRBV7-9 with TRBJ2-1; 10 nucleotides line up with TRBD1. V dropped 5 bases and J dropped 8; count of bases not matched to a gene: 6. This CDR3 has 14 residues. Looked up from germline, CDR1 is SEHNR and CDR2 is FQNEAQ (reference sequence). CDR3 bases: TGTGCCAGCAGCCTCGGGACAGGGGTTTATGAGCAGTTCTTC. Translation: CASSLGTGVYEQFF.

V gene TRBV27 combines with J gene TRBJ2-3, with TRBD2 identical over 15 bases. Germline V gives CDR1 MNHEY, CDR2 SMNVEV (reference sequence). V dropped 4 bases and J dropped 0; count of bases not matched to a gene: 8. This CDR3 comprises 19 residues. CDR3 sequence reads: CASSSIGTSGGRSTDTQYF. The CDR3 DNA is TGTGCCAGCAGTTCGATCGGGACTAGCGGGGGGCGAAGCACAGATACGCAGTATTTT.